This is a list of T cell receptor beta chains from one sample in a study of regulatory T cells in long-lasting Graves disease. TCRdb fed the multiplex PCR reads into MiXCR, producing one record per CDR3 protein. The sample gives 250,000 to 300,000 distinct CDR3 sequences, about 18% of which show up once; 14% is in the top ten. This sample also belongs to another study, concerning T cells in Graves' hyperthyroidism and ophthalmopathy.

The sequenced sample was peripheral blood mononuclear cells (PBMCs), obtained at new diagnosis, from a patient treated with antithyroid drugs. Receptor source: a woman between 25 and 40 years old with Graves disease. Both conserved end residues are part of each CDR3. D genes are given only for firm matches. The listing skips clone size in some rows; elsewhere it reads once, few, many or a size class.

d_call j_call clone_size v_call cdr3_aa cdr3_nt
TRBD2 TRBJ2-7 many TRBV4-1 CASSQGLAGGILPYEQYF TGCGCCAGCAGCCAAGGACTAGCGGGGGGCATCCTTCCCTACGAGCAGTACTTC
. TRBJ1-6 many TRBV7-9 CASSSDSPLHF TGTGCCAGCAGCTCCGATTCACCCCTCCACTTT
TRBD2 TRBJ2-5 many TRBV20-1 CSAGLAGSGAQYF TGCAGTGCCGGACTAGCGGGGTCTGGGGCCCAGTACTTC
TRBD1 TRBJ2-7 many TRBV6-4 CASSFLQTGIYEQYF TGTGCCAGCAGTTTCCTCCAGACAGGGATATACGAGCAGTACTTC
. TRBJ1-2 many TRBV11-2 CASSLDQYYVLPGGYTF TGTGCCAGCAGCTTAGATCAATATTATGTTCTCCCGGGTGGCTACACCTTC
TRBD2 TRBJ2-1 . TRBV11-3 CASSSGTNGNEQFF TGTGCCAGCAGTTCCGGGACTAATGGAAATGAGCAGTTCTTC
. TRBJ2-1 many TRBV24-1 CATSDSGGAQYNEQFF TGTGCCACCAGTGATTCCGGCGGGGCACAGTACAATGAGCAGTTCTTC
. TRBJ1-2 . TRBV18 CASSPDPDTNYGYTF TGTGCCAGCTCACCCGACCCAGATACTAACTATGGCTACACCTTC
TRBD1 TRBJ1-5 many TRBV7-6 CASSLDSGGFQPQHF TGTGCCAGCAGCTTAGATTCAGGGGGGTTCCAGCCCCAGCATTTT
TRBD1 TRBJ2-7 many TRBV18 CASSLPGTGGYEQYF TGTGCCAGCTCACTACCCGGGACAGGCGGCTACGAGCAGTACTTC
. TRBJ2-3 many TRBV5-1 CASSWTLGTDTQYF TGCGCCAGCAGCTGGACCCTGGGCACAGATACGCAGTATTTT
. TRBJ1-4 many TRBV2 CASRRQTQGTNEKLFF TGTGCCAGCAGACGACAAACACAGGGAACTAATGAAAAACTGTTTTTT
. TRBJ1-2 many TRBV5-1 CASSREGGYGYTF TGCGCCAGCAGCAGGGAAGGGGGCTATGGCTACACCTTC
. TRBJ2-7 many TRBV6-1 CASSTFFGYEQYF TGTGCCAGCAGTACTTTTTTCGGCTACGAGCAGTACTTC
TRBD1 TRBJ1-3 many TRBV20-1 CSARAGGSFGNTIYF TGCAGTGCTAGAGCAGGGGGGTCCTTTGGAAACACCATATATTTT
TRBD1 TRBJ1-2 many TRBV5-1 CASSLATGSVDGYTF TGCGCCAGCAGCTTGGCGACAGGGAGTGTGGATGGCTACACCTTC
. TRBJ1-2 few TRBV20-1 CSARTARAVGYTF TGCAGTGCTAGAACAGCCCGGGCAGTAGGCTACACCTTC
. TRBJ2-3 many TRBV6-5 CASSYSSTDTQYF TGTGCCAGCAGTTACTCAAGCACAGATACGCAGTATTTT
. TRBJ1-4 many TRBV19 CASSSGTSDEKLFF TGTGCCAGTAGCTCCGGGACAAGTGACGAAAAACTGTTTTTT
. TRBJ2-1 once TRBV7-9 CASSSRGQGTYNEQFF TGTGCCAGCAGCTCCCGGGGGCAGGGCACCTACAATGAGCAGTTCTTC
. TRBJ2-1 . TRBV10-2 CASSFKGGAYNEQFF TGCGCCAGCAGCTTTAAAGGGGGGGCCTACAATGAGCAGTTCTTC
. TRBJ2-2 . TRBV10-3 CAISGRDANTGELFF TGTGCCATCAGTGGCCGGGACGCCAACACCGGGGAGCTGTTTTTT